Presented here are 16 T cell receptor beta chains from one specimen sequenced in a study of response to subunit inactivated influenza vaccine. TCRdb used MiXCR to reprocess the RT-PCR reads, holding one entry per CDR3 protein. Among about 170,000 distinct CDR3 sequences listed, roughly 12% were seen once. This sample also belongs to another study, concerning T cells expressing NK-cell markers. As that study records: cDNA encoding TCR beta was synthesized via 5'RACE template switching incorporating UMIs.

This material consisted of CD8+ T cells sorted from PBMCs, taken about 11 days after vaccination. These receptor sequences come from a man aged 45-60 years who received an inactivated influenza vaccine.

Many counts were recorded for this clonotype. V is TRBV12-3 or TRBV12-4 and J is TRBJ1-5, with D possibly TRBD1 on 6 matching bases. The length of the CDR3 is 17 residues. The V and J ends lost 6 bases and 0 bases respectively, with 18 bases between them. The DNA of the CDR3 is TGTGCCAGCAGCAAGGGGGGGCAGTATTATAGCAATCAGCCCCAGCATTTT. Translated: CASSKGGQYYSNQPQHF.

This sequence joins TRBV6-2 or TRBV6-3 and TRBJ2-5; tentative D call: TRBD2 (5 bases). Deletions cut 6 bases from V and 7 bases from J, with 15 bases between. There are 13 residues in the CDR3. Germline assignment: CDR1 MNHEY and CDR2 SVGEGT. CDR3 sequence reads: CASSDLARVTQYF. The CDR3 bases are TGTGCCAGCAGCGACCTTGCGAGGGTGACCCAGTACTTC.

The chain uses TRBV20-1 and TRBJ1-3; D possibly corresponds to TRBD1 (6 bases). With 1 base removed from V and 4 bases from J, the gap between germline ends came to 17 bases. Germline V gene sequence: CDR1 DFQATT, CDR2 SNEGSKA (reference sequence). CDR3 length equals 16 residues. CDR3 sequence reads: CSARVGQLLNGNTIYF. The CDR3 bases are TGCAGTGCTAGAGTCGGACAGCTCTTGAACGGAAACACCATATATTTT.

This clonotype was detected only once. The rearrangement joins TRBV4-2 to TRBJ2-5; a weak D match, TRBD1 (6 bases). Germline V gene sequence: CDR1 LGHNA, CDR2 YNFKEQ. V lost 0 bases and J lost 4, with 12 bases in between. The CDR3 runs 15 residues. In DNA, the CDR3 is TGTGCCAGCAGCCAAGATGGCGGCAGGGGAGAGACCCAGTACTTC. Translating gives CASSQDGGRGETQYF.

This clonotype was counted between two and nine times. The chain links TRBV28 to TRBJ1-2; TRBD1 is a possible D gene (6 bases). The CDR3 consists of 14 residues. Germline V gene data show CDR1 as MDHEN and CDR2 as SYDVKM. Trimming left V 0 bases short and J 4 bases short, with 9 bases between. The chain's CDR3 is CASSLWLGGYGYTF. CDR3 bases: TGTGCCAGCAGTTTATGGTTAGGGGGCTATGGCTACACCTTC.

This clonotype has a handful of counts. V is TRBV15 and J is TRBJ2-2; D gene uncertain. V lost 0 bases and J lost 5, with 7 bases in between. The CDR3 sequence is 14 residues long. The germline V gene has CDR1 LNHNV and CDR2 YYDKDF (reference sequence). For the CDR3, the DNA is TGTGCCACCAGCAGAGAGAAAACAACCGGGGAGCTGTTTTTT. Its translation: CATSREKTTGELFF. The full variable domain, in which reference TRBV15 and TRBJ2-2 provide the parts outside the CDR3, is DAMVIQNPRYQVTQFGKPVTLSCSQTLNHNVMYWYQQKSSQAPKLLFHYYDKDFNNEADTPDNFQSRRPNTSFCFLDIRSPGLGDTAMYLCATSREKTTGELFFGEGSRLTVL.

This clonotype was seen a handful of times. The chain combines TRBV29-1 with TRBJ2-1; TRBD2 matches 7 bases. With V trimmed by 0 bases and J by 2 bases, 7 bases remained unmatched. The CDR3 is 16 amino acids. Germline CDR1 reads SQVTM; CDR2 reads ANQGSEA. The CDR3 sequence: CSVEDRGRGPYNEQFF. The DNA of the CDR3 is TGCAGCGTTGAAGATCGTGGGAGGGGCCCCTACAATGAGCAGTTCTTC.

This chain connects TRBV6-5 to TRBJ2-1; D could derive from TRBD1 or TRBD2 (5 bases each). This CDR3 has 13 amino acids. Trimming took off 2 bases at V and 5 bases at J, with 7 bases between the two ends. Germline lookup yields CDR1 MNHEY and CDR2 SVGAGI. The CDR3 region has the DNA TGTGCCAGCAGTTACGGGGGAAACAATGAGCAGTTCTTC. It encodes CASSYGGNNEQFF.

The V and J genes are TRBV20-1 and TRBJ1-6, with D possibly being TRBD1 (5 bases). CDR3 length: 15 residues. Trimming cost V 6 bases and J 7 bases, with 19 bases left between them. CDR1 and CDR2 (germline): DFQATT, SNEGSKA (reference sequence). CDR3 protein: CSANLREGRNSPLHF. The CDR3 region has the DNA TGCAGTGCCAACCTCCGGGAGGGGAGAAATTCACCCCTCCACTTT.

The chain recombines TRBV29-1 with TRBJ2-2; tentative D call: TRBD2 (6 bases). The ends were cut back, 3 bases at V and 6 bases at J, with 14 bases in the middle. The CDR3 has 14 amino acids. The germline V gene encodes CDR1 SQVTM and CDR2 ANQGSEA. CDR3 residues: CSVDGGAEAGELFF. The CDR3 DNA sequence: TGCAGCGTTGACGGCGGGGCGGAGGCCGGGGAGCTGTTTTTT.

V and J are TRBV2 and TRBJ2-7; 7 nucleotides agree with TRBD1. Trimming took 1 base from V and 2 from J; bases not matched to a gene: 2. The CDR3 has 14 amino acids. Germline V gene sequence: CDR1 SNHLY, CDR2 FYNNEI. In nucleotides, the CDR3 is TGTGCCAGCAGTGAAGTAACAGGGGCCTACGAGCAGTACTTC. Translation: CASSEVTGAYEQYF.

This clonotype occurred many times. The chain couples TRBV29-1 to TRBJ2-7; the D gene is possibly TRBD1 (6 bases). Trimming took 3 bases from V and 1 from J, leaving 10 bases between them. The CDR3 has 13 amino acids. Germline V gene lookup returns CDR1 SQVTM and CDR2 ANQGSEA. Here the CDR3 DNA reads TGCAGCGTTGACGCAGGACAGTCCTACGAGCAGTACTTC. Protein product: CSVDAGQSYEQYF.

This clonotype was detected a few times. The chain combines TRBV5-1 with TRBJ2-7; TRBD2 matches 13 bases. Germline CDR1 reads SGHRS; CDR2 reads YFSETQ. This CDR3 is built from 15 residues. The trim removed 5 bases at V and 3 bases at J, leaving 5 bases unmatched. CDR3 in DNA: TGCGCCAGCAGACCGACTAGCGGGAGGCACTACGAGCAGTACTTC. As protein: CASRPTSGRHYEQYF.

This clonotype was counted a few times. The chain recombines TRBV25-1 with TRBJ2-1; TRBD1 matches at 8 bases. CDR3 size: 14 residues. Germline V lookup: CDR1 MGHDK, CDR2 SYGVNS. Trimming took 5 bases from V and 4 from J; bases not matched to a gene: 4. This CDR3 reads CASSLTGAYNEQFF. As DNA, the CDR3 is TGTGCCAGCAGTCTGACAGGGGCGTACAATGAGCAGTTCTTC.

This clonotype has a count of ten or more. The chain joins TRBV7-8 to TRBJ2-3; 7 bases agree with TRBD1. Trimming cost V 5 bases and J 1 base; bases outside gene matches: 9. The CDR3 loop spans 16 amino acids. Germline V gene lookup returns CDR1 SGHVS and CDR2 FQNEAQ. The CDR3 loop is CASSHTEGAGTDTQYF. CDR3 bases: TGTGCCAGCAGCCATACCGAGGGGGCGGGCACAGATACGCAGTATTTT.

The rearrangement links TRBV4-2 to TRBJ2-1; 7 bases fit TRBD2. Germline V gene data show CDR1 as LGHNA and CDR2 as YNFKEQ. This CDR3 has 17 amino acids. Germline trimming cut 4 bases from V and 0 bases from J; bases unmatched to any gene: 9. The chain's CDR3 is CASSLYTSESSYNEQFF. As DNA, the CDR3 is TGTGCCAGCAGCCTATACACTAGCGAGAGCTCCTACAATGAGCAGTTCTTC.